Shown below are 30 T cell receptor beta chains from a single sample sequenced in a study of blood T cell repertoires in COVID-19. The assay was immunoSEQ multiplex PCR, and TCRdb's table has in-frame clones only and misses some. Of under 120,000 clones listed, approximately 84% are singletons. Sequenced material: peripheral blood. Receptors were obtained from a human donor in a cohort sampled during active COVID-19.

The chain is built from TRBV20-1 and TRBJ2-3; no firm D call. This CDR3 spans 11 amino acids. V was pared by 5 bases and J by 7 bases, with 10 bases between. Germline CDR1 reads DFQATT; CDR2 reads SNEGSKA (reference sequence). The CDR3 DNA reads TGCAGTGCTCCCGACTTATATACGCAGTATTTT. Translation: CSAPDLYTQYF.

The chain has TRBV18 and TRBJ2-4; 10 bases map to TRBD1. The trim removed 3 bases at V and 7 bases at J, leaving 6 bases unmatched. Germline V gene data show CDR1 as KGHSH and CDR2 as LQKENI. The CDR3 covers 15 residues. Written as DNA, the CDR3 is TGTGCCAGCTCACCTCCGGGGACAGGGGACAACATTCAGTACTTC. Its translation: CASSPPGTGDNIQYF.

The chain employs TRBV9 and TRBJ1-1; D is uncertain. This CDR3 is 14 amino acids long. The germline V gene encodes CDR1 SGDLS and CDR2 YYNGEE. With 4 bases removed from V and 4 bases from J, the gap between germline ends came to 14 bases. The CDR3 loop is CASSPMSSTTEAFF. DNA for the CDR3: TGTGCCAGCAGCCCCATGTCGAGCACCACTGAAGCTTTCTTT.

CDR3 DNA: TGTGCCAGTAACCGGGACAGGGCGAACACAGATACGCAGTATTTT. It specifies CASNRDRANTDTQYF. The chain recombines TRBV19 with TRBJ2-3, with 9 nucleotides matching TRBD1. V lost 7 bases and J lost 2; bases outside the gene matches: 7. Germline assignment: CDR1 LNHDA and CDR2 SQIVND (reference sequence). CDR3 size: 15 residues. Complete variable domain (other parts from reference TRBV19 and TRBJ2-3): DGGITQSPKYLFRKEGQNVTLSCEQNLNHDAMYWYRQDPGQGLRLIYYSQIVNDFQKGDIAEGYSVSREKKESFPLTVTSAQKNPTAFYLCASNRDRANTDTQYFGPGTRLTVL.

This chain links TRBV30 with TRBJ1-3; unclear D gene. This CDR3 has 15 residues. V shed 1 base and J shed 1 base, with 11 bases lying between them. Germline V lookup: CDR1 GTSNPN, CDR2 SVGIG (reference sequence). CDR3 sequence reads: CAWSGLSQSGNTIYF. For the CDR3, the DNA is TGTGCCTGGAGTGGATTGTCTCAGTCTGGAAACACCATATATTTT.

This chain links TRBV5-5 with TRBJ1-5, with 7 bases that match TRBD1. Germline-derived CDR1 and CDR2 are SGHKS and YYEKEE (reference sequence). The CDR3 extends over 14 amino acids. With V trimmed by 1 base and J by 2 bases, 0 bases remained unmatched. CDR3 DNA sequence: TGTGCCAGCAGCTTGCAGGGGGGCAATCAGCCCCAGCATTTT. It yields the protein CASSLQGGNQPQHF.

CDR3 coding DNA: TGTGCCAGCAGCTTGGGGCTTAACACCGGGGAGCTGTTTTTT. Its protein is CASSLGLNTGELFF. The chain links TRBV5-4 to TRBJ2-2; D ambiguous. CDR3 size: 14 residues. CDR1 is SGHNT and CDR2 is YYREEE in the germline V gene (reference sequence). V lost 0 bases, J lost 2 bases, and 5 bases lay in between.

The CDR3 DNA sequence: TGTGCCAGCGCTTTCGGGGGACTAGCAAGCAATGAGCAGTTCTTC. Residues: CASAFGGLASNEQFF. The gene calls are TRBV2 and TRBJ2-1; 9 nucleotides align to TRBD2. J lost 6 bases, V lost 8 bases, and 11 bases had no gene match. Germline loops: CDR1 SNHLY, CDR2 FYNNEI. This CDR3 comprises 15 residues.

This clone came up a few times. The genes are TRBV7-8 and TRBJ1-1; possible D gene TRBD1, 6 bases. Germline values: CDR1 SGHVS, CDR2 FQNEAQ. Trimming removed 7 bases from V and 10 bases from J, with 22 bases in between. The CDR3 totals 14 residues. The CDR3 loop reads CASTQAGAGGGAFF. The DNA of the CDR3 is TGTGCCAGCACCCAGGCAGGGGCCGGGGGGGGAGCTTTCTTT.

V gene TRBV9 combines with J gene TRBJ2-1; tentatively, D is TRBD1 (5 bases). This CDR3 spans 15 amino acids. The V and J ends lost 3 bases and 11 bases respectively, with 21 bases between them. Germline values: CDR1 SGDLS, CDR2 YYNGEE. The CDR3 bases are TGTGCCAGCAGCGGACAAGGGGCGCAGATATGGAAGCAGTTCTTC. Amino acids: CASSGQGAQIWKQFF.

V is TRBV5-4 and J is TRBJ2-1, with a weak D call TRBD2 (5 bases). Germline V gene lookup returns CDR1 SGHNT and CDR2 YYREEE (reference sequence). V lost 2 bases to trimming and J lost 0 bases, with 9 bases between them. CDR3 length: 15 amino acids. CDR3 coding DNA: TGTGCCAGCAGCTTAGCGGATCGCTCCTACAATGAGCAGTTCTTC. This sequence encodes CASSLADRSYNEQFF.

The rearrangement joins TRBV4-1 to TRBJ2-5; 8 bases are shared with TRBD2. The CDR3 consists of 15 residues. Germline lookup yields CDR1 MGHRA and CDR2 YSYEKL. The junction had 5 bases not matched to a gene; V was cut back by 1 base and J by 4 bases. The CDR3 spells CASSQGGTRLETQYF. CDR3 DNA: TGCGCCAGCAGCCAAGGGGGGACTAGGCTAGAGACCCAGTACTTC.

This chain uses TRBV24-1 with TRBJ2-5, with TRBD2 identical over 11 bases. Trimming removed 2 bases from V and 4 bases from J; junction bases left unmatched: 2. The CDR3 contains 15 residues. CDR1 KGHDR and CDR2 SFDVKD come from the germline V gene. In nucleotides, the CDR3 is TGTGCCACCAGTGATTCTACTAGCGGGGGAGAGACCCAGTACTTC. As protein: CATSDSTSGGETQYF.

The chain employs TRBV7-8 and TRBJ1-1; the match to TRBD1 covers 9 bases. With 5 bases clipped from V and 10 bases from J, the junction kept 11 bases outside the gene matches. Per the germline V gene, CDR1 is SGHVS and CDR2 is FQNEAQ. The CDR3 length is 14 residues. The CDR3 nucleotides are TGTGCCAGCAGCACAGCACACAGGGGGCGAGCAGCTTTCTTT. It codes for CASSTAHRGRAAFF.

The chain joins TRBV5-1 to TRBJ1-1; D is unclear. V was cut by 2 bases and J by 6 bases, with 11 bases left in between. The CDR3 has 13 amino acids. Germline V gives CDR1 SGHRS, CDR2 YFSETQ. CDR3 loop: CASSLGGSAEAFF. The CDR3 nucleotides are TGCGCCAGCAGCTTAGGTGGAAGCGCTGAAGCTTTCTTT. The full variable domain, in which reference TRBV5-1 and TRBJ1-1 provide the parts outside the CDR3, is KAGVTQTPRYLIKTRGQQVTLSCSPISGHRSVSWYQQTPGQGLQFLFEYFSETQRNKGNFPGRFSGRQFSNSRSEMNVSTLELGDSALYLCASSLGGSAEAFFGQGTRLTVV.

This chain links TRBV11-1 with TRBJ2-3, with 9 bases aligning to TRBD1. The CDR3 contains 17 residues. The germline V gene encodes CDR1 SGHAT and CDR2 FQDESV (reference sequence). Trimming took 0 bases from V and 3 from J; bases not matched to a gene: 7. The CDR3 nucleotides are TGTGCCAGCAGCTTAGCGGGACAGGGCGGTGGGACAGATACGCAGTATTTT. Translating gives CASSLAGQGGGTDTQYF.

Only one count was recorded for this clone. The rearrangement joins TRBV19 to TRBJ2-5; 9 bases are shared with TRBD2. The germline V gene has CDR1 LNHDA and CDR2 SQIVND (reference sequence). V gave up 5 bases and J gave up 1 base; unmatched junction bases: 14. The CDR3 is made up of 18 amino acids. This CDR3 is CASSVIAGAPTTQETQYF. The CDR3 nucleotides read TGTGCCAGTAGTGTTATAGCGGGGGCCCCAACTACCCAAGAGACCCAGTACTTC.

This clone was seen a handful of times. J is TRBJ1-1 and V is TRBV7-8; D unresolved. The CDR3 runs to 13 residues. Germline CDR1 is SGHVS and CDR2 is FQNEAQ. The V and J ends lost 3 bases and 6 bases respectively, with 11 bases between them. CDR3 region: CASSLRAEAEAFF. For the CDR3, the DNA is TGTGCCAGCAGCTTGAGGGCGGAGGCTGAAGCTTTCTTT. The full variable domain, rest sourced from reference TRBV7-8 and TRBJ1-1, is GAGVSQSPRYKVAKRGQDVALRCDPISGHVSLFWYQQALGQGPEFLTYFQNEAQLDKSGLPSDRFFAERPEGSVSTLKIQRTQQEDSAVYLCASSLRAEAEAFFGQGTRLTVV.

This clone showed up just once. The chain combines TRBV4-2 with TRBJ2-3; TRBD2 aligns across 8 bases. V dropped 4 bases and J dropped 4; count of bases not matched to a gene: 7. Germline values: CDR1 LGHNA, CDR2 YNFKEQ. CDR3 length equals 15 residues. For the CDR3, the DNA is TGTGCCAGCAGCCCAGGACTAGCATACTCAGATACGCAGTATTTT. Translating it yields CASSPGLAYSDTQYF.

The V gene is TRBV6-5, the J gene TRBJ1-2; 9 bases line up with TRBD1. Unmatched junction bases numbered 4, after V lost 6 bases and J lost 2 bases. The CDR3 covers 14 residues. From germline, CDR1 is MNHEY and CDR2 SVGAGI. The CDR3 nucleotides read TGTGCCAGCAGACCCGGGACAGGGAACTATGGCTACACCTTC. Protein: CASRPGTGNYGYTF.

The chain combines TRBV28 with TRBJ1-1; D gene unclear. V dropped 8 bases and J dropped 7 bases, with 11 bases sitting between them. Germline loops: CDR1 MDHEN, CDR2 SYDVKM. The CDR3 is made up of 11 amino acids. CDR3 region: CASARSFEAFF. CDR3 sequence (DNA): TGTGCCAGCGCGAGGTCCTTTGAAGCTTTCTTT.

J is TRBJ2-5 and V is TRBV9; D is perhaps TRBD1 (5 bases). The CDR3 sequence is 13 residues long. V lost 4 bases and J lost 5, with 12 bases in between. Germline CDR1 reads SGDLS; CDR2 reads YYNGEE. The CDR3: CASSSLPGETQYF. The CDR3 bases are TGTGCCAGCAGCTCACTCCCAGGGGAGACCCAGTACTTC.

The chain couples TRBV19 to TRBJ2-5; weak D call: TRBD2 (5 bases). V shed 8 bases and J shed 5 bases, with 15 bases lying between them. The CDR3 spans 13 residues. Per germline, CDR1 LNHDA and CDR2 SQIVND (reference sequence). The CDR3 sequence is CASGRSGGETQYF. DNA of the CDR3: TGTGCCAGTGGTAGGAGCGGCGGGGAGACCCAGTACTTC.

The CDR3 is CSVEDRASNWDNEQFF. DNA of the CDR3: TGCAGCGTTGAAGACCGAGCTAGTAATTGGGACAATGAGCAGTTCTTC. The V gene is TRBV29-1, the J gene TRBJ2-1; D unclear. V lost 0 bases and J lost 5, with 17 bases in between. CDR1 SQVTM and CDR2 ANQGSEA come from the germline V gene. There are 16 residues in the CDR3.

The chain carries TRBV7-2 and TRBJ2-7; weak D call: TRBD2 (5 bases). Trimming shortened V by 1 base and J by 1 base, and 8 bases separated the two germline ends. Germline lookup yields CDR1 SGHTA and CDR2 FQGNSA. The CDR3 contains 14 residues. Here the CDR3 DNA reads TGTGCCAGCAGCTTAGGTGGACTTTCCTACGAGCAGTACTTC. As protein: CASSLGGLSYEQYF.

The V call is TRBV9, the J call TRBJ1-6, with 8 bases matching TRBD1. Trimming cost V 2 bases and J 13 bases; bases outside gene matches: 8. Germline lookup yields CDR1 SGDLS and CDR2 YYNGEE. The CDR3 loop spans 14 amino acids. The CDR3 DNA follows: TGTGCCAGCAGCGTGACAGGGGAGCCCAGGCCCCTCCACTTT. Amino acid sequence: CASSVTGEPRPLHF.

This clone was counted once. CDR3 loop: CSVGGQRNYEQYF. The CDR3 DNA reads TGCAGCGTTGGGGGACAGCGAAACTACGAGCAGTACTTC. The chain links TRBV29-1 to TRBJ2-7, with 7 positions matching TRBD1. Germline V lookup: CDR1 SQVTM, CDR2 ANQGSEA. Losses at the gene ends were 4 bases for V and 3 bases for J; bases not matched to a gene: 6. This CDR3 is 13 amino acids long.

The chain recombines TRBV7-9 with TRBJ2-3; D is perhaps TRBD1 (5 bases). The CDR3 has 19 amino acids. The V and J ends lost 5 bases and 1 base respectively, with 25 bases between them. Germline V gene lookup returns CDR1 SEHNR and CDR2 FQNEAQ (reference sequence). CDR3 sequence: CASSPPRTTYSPGTDTQYF. CDR3 nucleotides: TGTGCCAGCAGCCCACCGAGGACAACTTATTCCCCCGGCACAGATACGCAGTATTTT. The variable domain in full, with the rest retrieved from reference TRBV7-9 and TRBJ2-3, is DTGVSQNPRHKITKRGQNVTFRCDPISEHNRLYWYRQTLGQGPEFLTYFQNEAQLEKSRLLSDRFSAERPKGSFSTLEIQRTEQGDSAMYLCASSPPRTTYSPGTDTQYFGPGTRLTVL.

V usage is TRBV5-4 and J usage is TRBJ2-7; 9 positions agree with TRBD2. Per germline, CDR1 SGHNT and CDR2 YYREEE (reference sequence). The CDR3 consists of 15 residues. V dropped 4 bases and J dropped 0; count of bases not matched to a gene: 5. Written as DNA, the CDR3 is TGTGCCAGCAGCCCTAATAGCGGGAGCTCCTACGAGCAGTACTTC. This translates into CASSPNSGSSYEQYF. Complete variable domain (other parts from reference TRBV5-4 and TRBJ2-7): ETGVTQSPTHLIKTRGQQVTLRCSSQSGHNTVSWYQQALGQGPQFIFQYYREEENGRGNFPPRFSGLQFPNYSSELNVNALELDDSALYLCASSPNSGSSYEQYFGPGTRLTVT.

The chain recombines TRBV4-1 with TRBJ1-2; D is unclear. Trimming took off 0 bases at V and 1 base at J, with 12 bases between the two ends. The CDR3 totals 16 residues. Germline CDR1 is MGHRA and CDR2 is YSYEKL. This CDR3 is CASSQEFTVDNYGYTF. The CDR3 DNA sequence: TGCGCCAGCAGCCAAGAGTTTACAGTAGATAACTATGGCTACACCTTC.